This record looks at one T cell receptor (beta chain) sequence and its context. Mismatch with germline at one junction end may stem from a read error. Germline V gene data show CDR1 as SEHNR and CDR2 as FQNEAQ (reference sequence). The CDR3 has 11 residues. Through a sample-barcoded 5' primer and a J-beta primer mix, a second PCR was run for roughly 6 to 11 cycles. TCRdb used MiXCR to reprocess the 5' RACE reads, holding one entry per CDR3 protein. The data contain 1.5 million to 2 million distinct CDR3 sequences, about 30% of them seen just once; the ten biggest clones take up roughly 8%. The entry originates in a study of blood T cells in healthy people across ages. Study-wide context: Template switching captured about one barcoded beta molecule per two T cells.

Source material: blood. The chain links TRBV7-9 to TRBJ2-1; 7 bases map to TRBD1. This TCR was recovered from a woman in her 30s in good health. CDR3 in amino acids: CVSSSGGEQFF. CDR3 sequence (DNA): TGTGTCAGCAGCTCAGGGGGTGAGCAGTTCTTC.